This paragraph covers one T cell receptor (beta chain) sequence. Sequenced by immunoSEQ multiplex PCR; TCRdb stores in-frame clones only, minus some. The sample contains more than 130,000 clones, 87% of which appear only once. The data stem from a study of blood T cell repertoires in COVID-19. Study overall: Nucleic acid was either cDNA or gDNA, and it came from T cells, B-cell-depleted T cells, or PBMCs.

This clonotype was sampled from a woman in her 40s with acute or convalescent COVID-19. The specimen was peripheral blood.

The CDR3 sequence is CASRAQDRSYNEQFF. CDR3 bases: TGTGCCAGCAGAGCACAGGACCGCTCCTACAATGAGCAGTTCTTC. The chain joins TRBV27 to TRBJ2-1, with D maybe TRBD1 (5 bases). The CDR3 spans 15 residues. The germline V gene has CDR1 MNHEY and CDR2 SMNVEV (reference sequence). V was clipped by 6 bases and J by 0 bases, with 12 bases between them.